This TCR beta chain was sequenced in a study of human T cells and chemical hapten exposure. Study details: Alopecia areata, totalis or universalis affected patients who were mostly female.

Study results and limitations: DPC sensitization left the count of TCRs above 1 in 1000 unchanged. Expanded TCRs made up significantly more big CDR3 similarity clusters than controls did.

Germline CDR1 reads SQVTM; CDR2 reads ANQGSEA. The CDR3 has 13 amino acids. The V and J ends lost 3 bases and 4 bases, in that order; junction bases with no gene match: 5. In its sample, this clonotype was seen many times. What it binds is unknown. What the library attached to individual cDNA molecules were unique molecular identifiers. TCRdb reanalysed the RACE reads using MiXCR and keeps one entry per CDR3 protein. The table records 100,000 or so distinct CDR3 sequences, approximately 9.9% of them present only once. This sample's time point: patch test 2, 6 weeks after DPC sensitization. Sample treatment: therapeutic diphenylcyclopropenone sensitization with weekly scalp DPC.

Here the sequenced sample was whole blood, taken in connection with sensitization to the hapten diphenylcyclopropenone (DPC). The origin of this receptor is a man aged 40-49 years with alopecia areata. Some clones in this sample may be carry-over from other donors' samples. The chain combines TRBV29-1 with TRBJ2-5; TRBD1 matches at 7 bases. In DNA form, the CDR3 reads TGCAGCGTTGAGACAGGGACGAGAGAGACCCAGTACTTC. Amino acids: CSVETGTRETQYF.